The clone carrying this TCR beta chain was observed a few times. This entry is derived from a study of identical twins. Addition of a universal primer site occurred through template switching, and cDNA carried unique molecular identifiers. In TCRdb, the 5' RACE reads were re-called with MiXCR into one record per CDR3 protein. Among approximately 230,000 distinct CDR3 sequences, 5.5% to 7.5% were seen once, and the ten largest hold about 15%. From germline, CDR1 is SNHLY and CDR2 FYNNEI. Between the trimmed V and J ends, which lost 7 bases and 3 bases, there was a span of 9 bases. CDR3 length equals 12 residues. This sample was also put to use in a study of T cells expressing NK-cell markers. This second study says: There were seven HCMV-seropositive donors and one seronegative donor among the eight sequenced.

Sample: CD8+ T cells sorted from blood. This chain connects TRBV2 to TRBJ2-5; D possibly matches TRBD1 or TRBD2 (6 bases each). The source of this sequence is a young woman in good health. This CDR3 is CASMEGEETQYF. DNA for the CDR3: TGTGCCAGCATGGAGGGGGAAGAGACCCAGTACTTC.